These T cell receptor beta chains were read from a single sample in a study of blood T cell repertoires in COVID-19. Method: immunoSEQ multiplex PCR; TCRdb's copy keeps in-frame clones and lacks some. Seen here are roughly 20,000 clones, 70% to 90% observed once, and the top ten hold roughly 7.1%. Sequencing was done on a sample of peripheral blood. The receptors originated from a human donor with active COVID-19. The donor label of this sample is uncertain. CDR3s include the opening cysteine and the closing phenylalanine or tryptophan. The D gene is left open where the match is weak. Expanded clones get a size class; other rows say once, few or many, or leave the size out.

CASSSYYEQYF TGTGCCAGCAGTTCCTACTACGAGCAGTACTTC . . TRBJ2-7 TRBV28
CASRKEDSYNEQFF TGTGCCAGCAGAAAAGAGGACTCCTACAATGAGCAGTTCTTC . . TRBJ2-1 TRBV19
CASSLMSGLADEQYF TGTGCCAGCAGCTTAATGTCGGGACTAGCGGACGAGCAGTACTTC TRBD2 . TRBJ2-7 TRBV11-1
CASSESGGSAYEQYF TGTGCCAGCAGTGAATCTGGCGGTTCTGCCTACGAGCAGTACTTC . few TRBJ2-7 TRBV25-1
CASSLYQIGGELFF TGTGCCAGCAGTTTATACCAGATTGGCGGGGAGCTGTTTTTT . . TRBJ2-2 TRBV28
CASSLVPLSSGNTIYF TGCGCCAGCAGCTTGGTGCCACTATCCTCTGGAAACACCATATATTTT . . TRBJ1-3 TRBV5-1
CASSEVRQGGGYTF TGTGCCAGCAGTGAAGTCCGACAGGGGGGTGGCTACACCTTC TRBD1 . TRBJ1-2 TRBV2
CASSSLSGTGDTQYF TGCGCCAGCAGCTCCCTGTCCGGGACAGGGGACACGCAGTATTTT TRBD1 . TRBJ2-3 TRBV4-3
CASGPGHIDSTVGTQYF TGTGCTAGTGGTCCGGGACATATCGATTCAACGGTAGGGACCCAGTACTTC . . TRBJ2-5 TRBV12-5
CASSLEYQETQYF TGTGCCAGCAGCTTAGAGTACCAAGAGACCCAGTACTTC . . TRBJ2-5 TRBV7-3
CASSEGQGPPREYF TGTGCCAGCAGCGAGGGACAGGGTCCTCCTAGGGAGTACTTC TRBD1 once TRBJ2-7 TRBV7-9
CASSQESAGKDTGELFF TGTGCCAGCAGCCAAGAATCAGCGGGGAAAGATACCGGGGAGCTGTTTTTT TRBD2 once TRBJ2-2 TRBV4-2
CASSLISSGANVLTF TGCGCCAGCAGCCTCATTAGCTCTGGGGCCAACGTCCTGACTTTC . . TRBJ2-6 TRBV4-1
CASSREAREAYNEQFF TGCGCCAGCAGCCGGGAGGCGAGGGAGGCCTACAATGAGCAGTTCTTC TRBD2 . TRBJ2-1 TRBV5-1
CASSTLAGARLEQFF TGTGCCAGCAGCACACTAGCGGGAGCCCGACTCGAGCAGTTCTTC TRBD2 . TRBJ2-1 TRBV27
CASSQDWNSERGYTF TGTGCCAGCAGCCAAGATTGGAACTCGGAGCGGGGCTACACCTTC . . TRBJ1-2 TRBV4-2
CASSFGPGGGNNQPQHF TGTGCCAGCAGTTTTGGGCCCGGGGGGGGAAATAATCAGCCCCAGCATTTT . . TRBJ1-5 TRBV27
CASSEAGPGNQPQHF TGCGCCAGCAGTGAAGCAGGCCCGGGCAATCAGCCCCAGCATTTT . . TRBJ1-5 TRBV10-1
CASSLTENTGELFF TGTGCCAGCAGCCTAACAGAGAACACCGGGGAGCTGTTTTTT . once TRBJ2-2 TRBV7-8